This entry is about one T cell receptor (beta chain). Its antigen is undetermined. The data were obtained in a study of Ad26.COV2.S vaccination and SARS-CoV-2 variants. Findings and limits, study-wide: Post-vaccination breadth of spike-specific CD8+ and CD4+ T cell responses was reportedly substantial. Vaccine recipients had higher spike-specific TCR breadth than placebo recipients.

V was shortened by 3 bases and J by 7 bases, with 10 bases between the two germline ends. The CDR3 contains 13 residues. Germline-derived CDR1 and CDR2 are MNHNS and SASEGT. Documented treatment: over 15 received Ad26.COV2.S at low or high dose, single or two shots; 5 received placebo; per-sample allocation not given. On day 63 after the first injection, vaccine and placebo recipients gave samples. Clones were sequenced by immunoSEQ multiplex PCR, and TCRdb holds only the in-frame ones, with some missing. Among hundreds of thousands of clones, roughly 87% were seen once, and the ten largest hold 3.4%.

The chain is built from TRBV6-1 and TRBJ1-5; no clear D. This TCR was sampled from a person aged 18-60 years who received the Ad26.COV2.S COVID-19 vaccine or a placebo. Sample: peripheral blood, taken in a trial of Ad26.COV2.S vaccine versus placebo. The chain's CDR3 is CASSDVFGQPQHF. CDR3 nucleotides: TGTGCCAGCAGTGATGTGTTCGGGCAGCCCCAGCATTTT.